This is a list of T cell receptor beta chains from one sample in a study of T cells in Graves' hyperthyroidism and ophthalmopathy. MiXCR, applied by TCRdb to the multiplex PCR reads, yields one record per CDR3 protein. The data hold fewer than 350,000 distinct CDR3 sequences, with roughly 19% observed a single time. Sequencing was done on a sample of blood. The receptors were gathered from a man aged 50 to 59 with Graves' ophthalmopathy. The CDR3 runs from the conserved cysteine through the conserved F or W. Each record gives: D gene, J gene, V gene, clone size, CDR3 DNA, CDR3 protein. The D gene is left open where the match is weak. A row's size may be missing; if present it is once, few, many or a size class.

d_call: .; j_call: TRBJ1-5; v_call: TRBV14; clone_size: .; cdr3_nt: TGTGCCAGCAGCCAAGATCAAGATAGCAATCAGCCCCAGCATTTT; cdr3_aa: CASSQDQDSNQPQHF
d_call: .; j_call: TRBJ2-3; v_call: TRBV6-1; clone_size: .; cdr3_nt: TGTGCCAGCAGTTCCACCGGGTGGGATACAGATACGCAGTATTTT; cdr3_aa: CASSSTGWDTDTQYF
d_call: TRBD1; j_call: TRBJ1-2; v_call: TRBV9; clone_size: .; cdr3_nt: TGTGCCAGCAGCACACAAGGGGGCGCAGTTCCGGGCGGCTACACCTTC; cdr3_aa: CASSTQGGAVPGGYTF
d_call: TRBD1; j_call: TRBJ2-4; v_call: TRBV28; clone_size: .; cdr3_nt: TGTGCCAGCAGCCAGGACAGGGAAGAAGCCAAAAACATTCAGTACTTC; cdr3_aa: CASSQDREEAKNIQYF
d_call: .; j_call: TRBJ2-7; v_call: TRBV3-1; clone_size: many; cdr3_nt: TGTGCCAGCAGCCTCGGAGACTACGAGCAGTACTTC; cdr3_aa: CASSLGDYEQYF
d_call: .; j_call: TRBJ1-1; v_call: TRBV11-1; clone_size: many; cdr3_nt: TGTGCCAGCAGCTCTAAGGGGTGGGGGAACACTGAAGCTTTCTTT; cdr3_aa: CASSSKGWGNTEAFF
d_call: TRBD1; j_call: TRBJ2-1; v_call: TRBV5-1; clone_size: .; cdr3_nt: TGCGCCAGCAGCCGTTTCGACGTATATTCCGGGACAGGGGGGAACAATGAGCAGTTCTTC; cdr3_aa: CASSRFDVYSGTGGNNEQFF
d_call: TRBD2; j_call: TRBJ2-7; v_call: TRBV6-2/TRBV6-3; clone_size: .; cdr3_nt: TGTGCCAGCACTCGACTAGCGGGAGTCGAGCAGTACTTC; cdr3_aa: CASTRLAGVEQYF
d_call: TRBD1; j_call: TRBJ2-7; v_call: TRBV27; clone_size: many; cdr3_nt: TGTGCCAGCACCCTATCTTGGACAGGGCCCTACGAGCAGTACTTC; cdr3_aa: CASTLSWTGPYEQYF
d_call: TRBD1; j_call: TRBJ2-2; v_call: TRBV24-1; clone_size: few; cdr3_nt: TGTGCCACCAGAGAGGGACAGATGAACACCGGGGAGCTGTTTTTT; cdr3_aa: CATREGQMNTGELFF
d_call: TRBD1; j_call: TRBJ1-1; v_call: TRBV28; clone_size: many; cdr3_nt: TGTGCCAGCCCTGCCGAATCCGGGACAGGGAACACTGAAGCTTTCTTT; cdr3_aa: CASPAESGTGNTEAFF
d_call: TRBD1; j_call: TRBJ2-7; v_call: TRBV11-2; clone_size: many; cdr3_nt: TGTGCCAGCAGTTCAGTGACAGGGGTCTACGAGCAGTACTTC; cdr3_aa: CASSSVTGVYEQYF
d_call: TRBD2; j_call: TRBJ2-3; v_call: TRBV3-1; clone_size: many; cdr3_nt: TGTGCCAGCAGCCAACGAACTAGCGGGAGAACAGATACGCAGTATTTT; cdr3_aa: CASSQRTSGRTDTQYF
d_call: TRBD1; j_call: TRBJ2-1; v_call: TRBV28; clone_size: many; cdr3_nt: TGTGCCAGCAGCCTAACCCGGGACAGGGGGTACAATGAGCAGTTCTTC; cdr3_aa: CASSLTRDRGYNEQFF
d_call: TRBD1; j_call: TRBJ1-3; v_call: TRBV19; clone_size: .; cdr3_nt: TGTGCCAGTACCCCATTGGAGGGGGCAGGGTCTGGAAACACCATATATTTT; cdr3_aa: CASTPLEGAGSGNTIYF
d_call: .; j_call: TRBJ2-5; v_call: TRBV10-3; clone_size: .; cdr3_nt: TGTGCCATCAGCCCACGGGGAGAGACCCAGTACTTC; cdr3_aa: CAISPRGETQYF
d_call: .; j_call: TRBJ2-5; v_call: TRBV3-1; clone_size: many; cdr3_nt: TGTGCCAGCAGCGCCAGAGAGACCCAGTACTTC; cdr3_aa: CASSARETQYF
d_call: TRBD2; j_call: TRBJ2-5; v_call: TRBV7-9; clone_size: .; cdr3_nt: TGTGCCAGCAGCTTACTAGCGGCCACGTCCCAGTACTTC; cdr3_aa: CASSLLAATSQYF
d_call: TRBD2; j_call: TRBJ2-1; v_call: TRBV9; clone_size: .; cdr3_nt: TGTGCCAGCAGCCCGGGGACTAGCCGTGACTACAATGAGCAGTTCTTC; cdr3_aa: CASSPGTSRDYNEQFF
d_call: .; j_call: TRBJ1-1; v_call: TRBV9; clone_size: .; cdr3_nt: TGTGCCAGCGGAGCAGAGGTAGGGACAAGGCTTTTGAGCACTGAAGCTTTCTTT; cdr3_aa: CASGAEVGTRLLSTEAFF
d_call: .; j_call: TRBJ2-1; v_call: TRBV5-1; clone_size: .; cdr3_nt: TGCGCCAGCAGCTCCCAGGGGAGCTCCTACAATGAGCAGTTCTTC; cdr3_aa: CASSSQGSSYNEQFF
d_call: .; j_call: TRBJ2-7; v_call: TRBV29-1; clone_size: few; cdr3_nt: TGCAGCGCTACCCCCGGGACATTTGACGAGCAGTACTTC; cdr3_aa: CSATPGTFDEQYF
d_call: TRBD2; j_call: TRBJ2-1; v_call: TRBV20-1; clone_size: many; cdr3_nt: TGCAGTGCTAGAGTAGCAGCGGGAGCCGGTGAGCAGTTCTTC; cdr3_aa: CSARVAAGAGEQFF
d_call: .; j_call: TRBJ2-5; v_call: TRBV6-1; clone_size: few; cdr3_nt: TGTGCCACCGGCCCGGGAGAGACCCAGTACTTC; cdr3_aa: CATGPGETQYF
d_call: TRBD2; j_call: TRBJ2-7; v_call: TRBV2; clone_size: many; cdr3_nt: TGTGCTTGCGAGGAAGGGGAAGGGACTAGCGGGAGGAACTCCTACGAGCAGTACTTC; cdr3_aa: CACEEGEGTSGRNSYEQYF
d_call: TRBD2; j_call: TRBJ2-7; v_call: TRBV6-1; clone_size: many; cdr3_nt: TGTGCCAGCAGTGAATGGGAGGGGATGGGCTACGAGCAGTACTTC; cdr3_aa: CASSEWEGMGYEQYF
d_call: .; j_call: TRBJ2-1; v_call: TRBV7-2; clone_size: .; cdr3_nt: TGTGCCAGCAACAAGGGGGGGAGTGGGGATGAGCAGTTCTTC; cdr3_aa: CASNKGGSGDEQFF
d_call: TRBD1; j_call: TRBJ2-7; v_call: TRBV13; clone_size: .; cdr3_nt: TGTGCCAGCAGCTTAGGGACAGGGAATAAGTACGAGCAGTACTTC; cdr3_aa: CASSLGTGNKYEQYF
d_call: TRBD2; j_call: TRBJ2-7; v_call: TRBV2; clone_size: many; cdr3_nt: TGTGCCAGCAGGAAGACTAGCGGGAAATTTGCCTACGAGCAGTACTTC; cdr3_aa: CASRKTSGKFAYEQYF
d_call: .; j_call: TRBJ2-5; v_call: TRBV20-1; clone_size: many; cdr3_nt: TGCAGTGCTAGAGATCTGAGAGGGGGTGGGGGGACCCAGTACTTC; cdr3_aa: CSARDLRGGGGTQYF
d_call: .; j_call: TRBJ2-5; v_call: TRBV6-1; clone_size: many; cdr3_nt: TGTGCCAGCAGGGCGGACCCAGAGACCCAGTACTTC; cdr3_aa: CASRADPETQYF
d_call: .; j_call: TRBJ2-1; v_call: TRBV20-1; clone_size: many; cdr3_nt: TGCAGTGGAGCACAGTCCTACAATGAGCAGTTCTTC; cdr3_aa: CSGAQSYNEQFF
d_call: TRBD1; j_call: TRBJ1-5; v_call: TRBV3-1; clone_size: few; cdr3_nt: TGTGCCAGCAGCCAAGGCGTCGGACAGGACACCCGGTCGGCCCAGCATTTT; cdr3_aa: CASSQGVGQDTRSAQHF
d_call: .; j_call: TRBJ1-5; v_call: TRBV4-1; clone_size: .; cdr3_nt: TGCGCCAGCAGCCCTGGGGAGCGTCACCCGGGGCCCCAGCATTTT; cdr3_aa: CASSPGERHPGPQHF
d_call: .; j_call: TRBJ2-3; v_call: TRBV4-1; clone_size: .; cdr3_nt: TGCGCCAGCAGCCAAGATCGTTCACAGAGCACAGATACGCAGTATTTT; cdr3_aa: CASSQDRSQSTDTQYF
d_call: .; j_call: TRBJ2-7; v_call: TRBV3-1; clone_size: many; cdr3_nt: TGTGCCAGCAGCCAAGATCGGGGATCTTCCTACGAGCAGTACTTC; cdr3_aa: CASSQDRGSSYEQYF
d_call: .; j_call: TRBJ2-2; v_call: TRBV12-3/TRBV12-4; clone_size: .; cdr3_nt: TGTGCCAGCAGTTTAGTCCTAGCCAGATCCGGGGAGCTGTTTTTT; cdr3_aa: CASSLVLARSGELFF
d_call: TRBD2; j_call: TRBJ2-1; v_call: TRBV24-1; clone_size: .; cdr3_nt: TGTGCCACCAGTGTCGGGGGGGCCTCCAATGAGCAGTTCTTC; cdr3_aa: CATSVGGASNEQFF
d_call: .; j_call: TRBJ2-7; v_call: TRBV6-1; clone_size: many; cdr3_nt: TGTGCCAGCAGTTACGCCCTCTACGAGCAGTACTTC; cdr3_aa: CASSYALYEQYF
d_call: .; j_call: TRBJ2-1; v_call: TRBV9; clone_size: .; cdr3_nt: TGTGCCAGCAGCGTTCAACTAGCCAACAATGAGCAGTTCTTC; cdr3_aa: CASSVQLANNEQFF
d_call: TRBD2; j_call: TRBJ2-1; v_call: TRBV7-9; clone_size: many; cdr3_nt: TGTGCCAGCAGCTTAGTAGCGGGAGTATGGAATGAGCAGTTCTTC; cdr3_aa: CASSLVAGVWNEQFF
d_call: .; j_call: TRBJ1-4; v_call: TRBV5-1; clone_size: many; cdr3_nt: TGCGCCAGCAGCCTGGGACCGACGAATAATGAAAAACTGTTTTTT; cdr3_aa: CASSLGPTNNEKLFF
d_call: .; j_call: TRBJ2-5; v_call: TRBV10-3; clone_size: .; cdr3_nt: TGTGCCATCTCGAGTTCTGAGACCCAGTACTTC; cdr3_aa: CAISSSETQYF
d_call: .; j_call: TRBJ2-1; v_call: TRBV2; clone_size: .; cdr3_nt: TGTGCCAGCAGTGAAGGGCGTTCTAGTTTAAATGAGCAGTTCTTC; cdr3_aa: CASSEGRSSLNEQFF
d_call: .; j_call: TRBJ2-7; v_call: TRBV5-1; clone_size: .; cdr3_nt: TGCGCCAGCAGCCCGACAGGCCGGAGCTCCTACGAGCAGTACTTC; cdr3_aa: CASSPTGRSSYEQYF
d_call: TRBD1; j_call: TRBJ1-6; v_call: TRBV7-9; clone_size: many; cdr3_nt: TGTGCCAGCAGCCAGGGGGACAATTCACCCCTCCACTTT; cdr3_aa: CASSQGDNSPLHF
d_call: .; j_call: TRBJ1-1; v_call: TRBV25-1; clone_size: .; cdr3_nt: TGTGCCAGCAGTGAAGGAGGTAGAGGGAAGGCTTTCTTT; cdr3_aa: CASSEGGRGKAFF
d_call: .; j_call: TRBJ2-7; v_call: TRBV27; clone_size: .; cdr3_nt: TGTGCCAGCAGTTCAGACCCCCAGGGCTACGAGCAGTACTTC; cdr3_aa: CASSSDPQGYEQYF
d_call: TRBD1; j_call: TRBJ2-6; v_call: TRBV18; clone_size: many; cdr3_nt: TGTGCCAGCTCACCACCGGACAGGGCTGGGGCCAACGTCCTGACTTTC; cdr3_aa: CASSPPDRAGANVLTF
d_call: .; j_call: TRBJ1-6; v_call: TRBV28; clone_size: .; cdr3_nt: TGTGCCAGCATCAGGGACTATAATTCACCCCTCCACTTT; cdr3_aa: CASIRDYNSPLHF
d_call: .; j_call: TRBJ2-3; v_call: TRBV15; clone_size: many; cdr3_nt: TGTGCCACCAGCAGAGACGTAGTGCCGCACAGGGATACAGATACGCAGTATTTT; cdr3_aa: CATSRDVVPHRDTDTQYF
d_call: TRBD1; j_call: TRBJ2-3; v_call: TRBV5-1; clone_size: many; cdr3_nt: TGCGCCAGCAGCAGGGACAGACGAAACACAGATACGCAGTATTTT; cdr3_aa: CASSRDRRNTDTQYF
d_call: .; j_call: TRBJ2-1; v_call: TRBV3-1; clone_size: many; cdr3_nt: TGTGCCAGCAGCCAATCCCGGCAGGGGGAGCAGTTCTTC; cdr3_aa: CASSQSRQGEQFF
d_call: TRBD2; j_call: TRBJ2-3; v_call: TRBV2; clone_size: .; cdr3_nt: TGTGCCAGCAGAGGGAGGCTAGCGGGAGGCACAGATACGCAGTATTTT; cdr3_aa: CASRGRLAGGTDTQYF
d_call: TRBD1; j_call: TRBJ1-5; v_call: TRBV12-3/TRBV12-4; clone_size: .; cdr3_nt: TGTGCCAGCAGTCCCACCGACAGGGTTCATCAGCCCCAGCATTTT; cdr3_aa: CASSPTDRVHQPQHF
d_call: TRBD2; j_call: TRBJ2-5; v_call: TRBV2; clone_size: .; cdr3_nt: TGTGCCAGCGAGGAGGGGGGGACTAGCGGATACCAAGAGACCCAGTACTTC; cdr3_aa: CASEEGGTSGYQETQYF
d_call: .; j_call: TRBJ2-7; v_call: TRBV5-1; clone_size: many; cdr3_nt: TGCGCCAGCAGCTTGGAGGGGGGGCGCTTTACCGAGCAGTACTTC; cdr3_aa: CASSLEGGRFTEQYF
d_call: TRBD1; j_call: TRBJ2-7; v_call: TRBV6-1; clone_size: .; cdr3_nt: TGTGCCAGCAGTTTCGGACAGGGGCCCTACGAGCAGTACTTC; cdr3_aa: CASSFGQGPYEQYF